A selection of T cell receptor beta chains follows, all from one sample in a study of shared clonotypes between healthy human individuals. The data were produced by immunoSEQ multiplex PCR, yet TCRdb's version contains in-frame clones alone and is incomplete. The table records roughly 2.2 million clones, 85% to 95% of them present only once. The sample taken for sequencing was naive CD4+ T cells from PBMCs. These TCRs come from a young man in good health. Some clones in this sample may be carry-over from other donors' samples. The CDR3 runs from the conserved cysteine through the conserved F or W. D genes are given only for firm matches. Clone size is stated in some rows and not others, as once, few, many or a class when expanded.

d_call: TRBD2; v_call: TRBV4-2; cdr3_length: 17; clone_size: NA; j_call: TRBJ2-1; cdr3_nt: TGTGCCAGCAGCCAGGGGGAGGGAATCCGGGACTACAATGAGCAGTTCTTC; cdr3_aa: CASSQGEGIRDYNEQFF
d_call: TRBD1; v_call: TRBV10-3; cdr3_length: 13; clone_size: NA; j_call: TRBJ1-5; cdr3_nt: TGTGCCATCAGGGACAGGGCCGCTCAGCCCCAGCATTTT; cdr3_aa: CAIRDRAAQPQHF
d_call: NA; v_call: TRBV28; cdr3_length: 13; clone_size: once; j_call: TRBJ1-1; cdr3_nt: TGTGCCAGCAGCCCCGCATGGGGCACTGAAGCTTTCTTT; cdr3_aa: CASSPAWGTEAFF
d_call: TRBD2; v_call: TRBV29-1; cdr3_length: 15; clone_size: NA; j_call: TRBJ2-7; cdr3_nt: TGCAGCGTTGGACTAGCGGGAGAGGGGCCCTACGAGCAGTACTTC; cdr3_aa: CSVGLAGEGPYEQYF
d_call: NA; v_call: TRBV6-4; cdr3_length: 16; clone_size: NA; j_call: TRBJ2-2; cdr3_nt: TGTGCCAGCAGTGTCCCCCGGAACGCGAACACCGGGGAGCTGTTTTTT; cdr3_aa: CASSVPRNANTGELFF
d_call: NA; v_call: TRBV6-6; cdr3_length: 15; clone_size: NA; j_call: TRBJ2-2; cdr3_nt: TGTGCCAGCAGTTACTCCCGGGACAACACCGGGGAGCTGTTTTTT; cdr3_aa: CASSYSRDNTGELFF
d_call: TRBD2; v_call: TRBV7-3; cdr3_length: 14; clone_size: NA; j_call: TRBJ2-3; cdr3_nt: TGTGCCAGCAGCTCGGGACTACCCACAGATACGCAGTATTTT; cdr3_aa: CASSSGLPTDTQYF
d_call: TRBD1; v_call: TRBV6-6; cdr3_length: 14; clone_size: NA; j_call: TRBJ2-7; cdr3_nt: TGTGCCAGCATGTCCGGGACAGGGGGCTACGAGCAGTACTTC; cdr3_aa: CASMSGTGGYEQYF
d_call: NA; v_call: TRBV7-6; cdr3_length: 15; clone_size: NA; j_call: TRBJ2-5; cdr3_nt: TGTGCCAGCAGCTTAGAGGTTAAGACCCAAGAGACCCAGTACTTC; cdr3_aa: CASSLEVKTQETQYF
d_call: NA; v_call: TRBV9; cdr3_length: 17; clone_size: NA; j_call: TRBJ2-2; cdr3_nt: TGTGCCAGCAGCGTAGCGGGGAGGCCAGAAAACACCGGGGAGCTGTTTTTT; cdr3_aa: CASSVAGRPENTGELFF
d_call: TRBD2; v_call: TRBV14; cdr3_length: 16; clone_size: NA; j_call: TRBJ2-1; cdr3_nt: TGTGCCAGCAGCCCCCACACCGGCACCGGGAGGGATGAGCAGTTCTTC; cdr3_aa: CASSPHTGTGRDEQFF
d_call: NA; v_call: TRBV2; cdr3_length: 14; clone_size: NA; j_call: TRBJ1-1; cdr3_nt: TGTGCCAGAAGGGACCCCCGGACCAACACTGAAGCTTTCTTT; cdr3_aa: CARRDPRTNTEAFF
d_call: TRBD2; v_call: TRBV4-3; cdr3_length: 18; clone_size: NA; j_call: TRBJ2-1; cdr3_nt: TGCGCCAGCAGCCAAGACGCCCCCACTAGCGGGAGAATCGATGAGCAGTTCTTC; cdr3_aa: CASSQDAPTSGRIDEQFF
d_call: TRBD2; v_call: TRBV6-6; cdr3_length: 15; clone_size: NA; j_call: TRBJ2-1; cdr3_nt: TGTGCCAGCAGTTCAAGCGGGAGCTCCTACAATGAGCAGTTCTTC; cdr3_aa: CASSSSGSSYNEQFF